The sequence of this T cell receptor beta chain was determined in a study of shared clonotypes between healthy human individuals. Trimming at V came to 0 bases and at J to 2 bases, leaving 3 bases not matched to a gene. The length of the CDR3 is 15 residues. Germline lookup yields CDR1 MNHEY and CDR2 SVGAGI. Libraries were prepared by immunoSEQ multiplex PCR; TCRdb keeps only in-frame clonotypes and omits some of them. Here the sample spans about 1 million clones, 75% being singletons. There were only Caucasian adults among the donors, and all lived in Nashville, Tennessee. The chain is built from TRBV6-5 and TRBJ2-7; TRBD2 aligns across 8 bases. Material: memory CD4+ T cells sorted from blood. This sample's subset: CD45RA-negative fraction. The TCR was taken from a man aged 18 to 30 in good health. The CDR3 coding sequence is TGTGCCAGCAGTTACTCCCTAGCGGGTCCCTACGAGCAGTACTTC. This encodes CASSYSLAGPYEQYF.